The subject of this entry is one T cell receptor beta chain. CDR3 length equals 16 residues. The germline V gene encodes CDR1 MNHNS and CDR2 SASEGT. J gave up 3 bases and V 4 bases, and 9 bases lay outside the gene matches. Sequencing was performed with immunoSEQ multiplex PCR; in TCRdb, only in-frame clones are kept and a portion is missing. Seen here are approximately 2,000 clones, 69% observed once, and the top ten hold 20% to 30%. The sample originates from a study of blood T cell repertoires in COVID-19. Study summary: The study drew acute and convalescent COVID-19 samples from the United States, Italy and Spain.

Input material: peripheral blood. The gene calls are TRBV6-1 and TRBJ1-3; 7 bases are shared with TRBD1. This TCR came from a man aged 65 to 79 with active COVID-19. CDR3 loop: CASSATGTVFGNTIYF. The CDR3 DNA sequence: TGTGCCAGCAGTGCCACCGGGACAGTCTTTGGAAACACCATATATTTT.